This entry lists 30 T cell receptor beta chains sequenced from one sample in a study of CXCR3-negative and CXCR3-positive naive CD8 T cells. TRB cDNA was prepared as libraries by UMI-labeled 5' RACE. TCRdb re-called the 5' RACE reads; every CDR3 protein appears as one record, without DNA. The sample totals roughly 40,000 distinct CDR3 sequences. Specimen: naive CXCR3- CD8+ T cells from blood. Subset denoted: CD45RO-CCR7+CD27+CD95- naive CD8+ T cells lacking CXCR3 (TNR3-). The receptors originated from a human donor in good health. Some clones in this sample may be carry-over from other donors' samples.

The rearrangement links TRBV12-3 or TRBV12-4 to TRBJ1-2; TCRdb proposes TRBD1, but this gene call is untestable without DNA. The CDR3 length is 13 residues. The CDR3 sequence is CASSPGGGYGYTF.

The chain carries TRBV12-3 or TRBV12-4 and TRBJ2-3; the TRBD1 assignment by TCRdb is unverifiable without DNA. CDR3 length equals 15 residues. The CDR3 loop is CASSFDPLSTDTQYF.

The V gene is TRBV6-5, the J gene TRBJ2-7; there is no DNA to check the TCRdb D call of TRBD2. Germline V lookup: CDR1 MNHEY, CDR2 SVGAGI. The CDR3 runs 16 residues. The CDR3 loop is CASSYPTSGGAYEQYF.

This chain uses TRBV7-6 with TRBJ2-4; checking the TCRdb D call of TRBD1 is not possible without DNA. The germline V gene encodes CDR1 SGHVS and CDR2 FNYEAQ. CDR3 length: 15 amino acids. The CDR3 here is CASSLAAGDGNIQYF.

The V gene is TRBV6-6, the J gene TRBJ2-3; as DNA is missing, the TRBD2 call by TCRdb cannot be tested. Germline V lookup: CDR1 MNHNY, CDR2 SVGAGI (reference sequence). This CDR3 contains 15 residues. CDR3: CASSPEGRVTDTQYF.

V is TRBV6-6 and J is TRBJ2-3; the D call of TRBD1 rests on TCRdb alone, since no DNA is present to check it. The germline gives CDR1 MNHNY, CDR2 SVGAGI (reference sequence). The CDR3 is 14 amino acids. The CDR3 loop is CASSPGEASDTQYF.

CDR3 sequence: CASGGLAGEASEQFF. The genes are TRBV13 and TRBJ2-1; TCRdb outputs TRBD2, but without DNA this stays unchecked. Per the germline V gene, CDR1 is PRHDT and CDR2 is FYEKMQ (reference sequence). CDR3 length: 15 amino acids.

V is TRBV20-1 and J is TRBJ2-7; as DNA is missing, the TRBD2 call by TCRdb cannot be tested. Germline V gene lookup returns CDR1 DFQATT and CDR2 SNEGSKA (reference sequence). There are 15 residues in the CDR3. Here the CDR3 reads CSARDELALSYEQYF.

The V call is TRBV28, the J call TRBJ2-3. There are 12 residues in the CDR3. Germline CDR1 reads MDHEN; CDR2 reads SYDVKM. The CDR3 region is CASSFPVDTQYF. Using reference TRBV28 and TRBJ2-3 for the parts outside the CDR3, the full variable domain is DVKVTQSSRYLVKRTGEKVFLECVQDMDHENMFWYRQDPGLGLRLIYFSYDVKMKEKGDIPEGYSVSREKKERFSLILESASTNQTSMYLCASSFPVDTQYFGPGTRLTVL.

The genes are TRBV28 and TRBJ2-1. From germline, CDR1 is MDHEN and CDR2 SYDVKM. The CDR3 has 12 amino acids. CDR3: CASSPSLRVEFF.

This chain joins TRBV28 and TRBJ2-1; TCRdb proposes TRBD1, but this gene call is untestable without DNA. The CDR3 consists of 17 residues. Germline-derived CDR1 and CDR2 are MDHEN and SYDVKM. CDR3 sequence: CASSFFAGGTSYNEQFF.

The chain joins TRBV9 to TRBJ1-1; TCRdb gives TRBD1 as the D gene, but with no DNA this cannot be confirmed. Germline-derived CDR1 and CDR2 are SGDLS and YYNGEE. The CDR3 length is 17 residues. CDR3 amino acids: CASSVEGTGVMNTEAFF.

This sequence joins TRBV28 and TRBJ2-4; as DNA is missing, the TRBD1 call by TCRdb cannot be tested. The germline V gene encodes CDR1 MDHEN and CDR2 SYDVKM. The CDR3 has 15 residues. This CDR3 reads CASSSGQGTKNIQYF. The full variable domain, completed using reference TRBV28 and TRBJ2-4, is DVKVTQSSRYLVKRTGEKVFLECVQDMDHENMFWYRQDPGLGLRLIYFSYDVKMKEKGDIPEGYSVSREKKERFSLILESASTNQTSMYLCASSSGQGTKNIQYFGAGTRLSVL.

This chain joins TRBV12-3 or TRBV12-4 and TRBJ1-5. The CDR3 is 13 residues long. This CDR3 is CASSLGQNQPQHF.

The genes are TRBV5-1 and TRBJ2-7; TCRdb calls TRBD1, which cannot be checked without DNA. Germline CDR1 SGHRS, CDR2 YFSETQ. The CDR3 loop spans 15 amino acids. The CDR3: CASSLGGEYSYEQYF. The variable domain in full, with the rest retrieved from reference TRBV5-1 and TRBJ2-7, is KAGVTQTPRYLIKTRGQQVTLSCSPISGHRSVSWYQQTPGQGLQFLFEYFSETQRNKGNFPGRFSGRQFSNSRSEMNVSTLELGDSALYLCASSLGGEYSYEQYFGPGTRLTVT.

The V gene is TRBV12-3 or TRBV12-4, the J gene TRBJ2-3; TCRdb designates TRBD1, a call that cannot be tested without DNA. This CDR3 comprises 13 residues. This chain's CDR3 is CASSGQGADTQYF.

This rearrangement joins TRBV10-3 to TRBJ2-7; TCRdb's D gene call, TRBD2, goes unchecked for lack of DNA. Germline V gives CDR1 ENHRY, CDR2 SYGVKD. The CDR3 is made up of 15 amino acids. CDR3 protein: CAISELASGAYEQYF.

The CDR3 protein is CSARGWGEETQYF. The chain has TRBV20-1 and TRBJ2-5; TCRdb lists TRBD1, though no DNA is available to test this call. The CDR3 length is 13 residues. Per the germline V gene, CDR1 is DFQATT and CDR2 is SNEGSKA (reference sequence).

V usage is TRBV5-5 and J usage is TRBJ2-6; checking the TCRdb D call of TRBD1 is not possible without DNA. CDR1 is SGHKS and CDR2 is YYEKEE in the germline V gene (reference sequence). CDR3 length: 15 residues. CDR3 protein: CASSSTGVGANVLTF.

The genes are TRBV20-1 and TRBJ2-1; TCRdb calls TRBD2, which cannot be checked without DNA. CDR1 and CDR2 (germline): DFQATT, SNEGSKA (reference sequence). The CDR3 spans 18 residues. The CDR3 loop reads CSAGWGYRRESSYNEQFF.

The gene calls are TRBV28 and TRBJ2-7; TCRdb designates TRBD1, a call that cannot be tested without DNA. The length of the CDR3 is 14 residues. From germline, CDR1 is MDHEN and CDR2 SYDVKM. CDR3 sequence: CASSLEDRRDEQYF.

The rearrangement uses TRBV28 and TRBJ2-5. Per germline, CDR1 MDHEN and CDR2 SYDVKM. CDR3 length: 12 residues. The CDR3 spells CASSLSFETQYF.

The chain carries TRBV15 and TRBJ2-6; checking the TCRdb D call of TRBD1 is not possible without DNA. Germline V lookup: CDR1 LNHNV, CDR2 YYDKDF (reference sequence). CDR3 length: 16 amino acids. The CDR3 loop is CATSPSGGSGANVLTF.

The V gene is TRBV5-1, the J gene TRBJ2-5; the D gene TCRdb calls, TRBD1, cannot be checked with no DNA. The germline CDR1 and CDR2 sequences are SGHRS and YFSETQ. The CDR3 is 11 residues long. CDR3 loop: CASRGGETQYF.

The V and J genes are TRBV9 and TRBJ2-1; TCRdb picks TRBD2, but there is no DNA to check that call. This CDR3 has 16 amino acids. CDR1 is SGDLS, CDR2 YYNGEE, per germline. CDR3 amino acids: CASSTPRLAGGDEQFF.

This rearrangement joins TRBV3-1 to TRBJ1-4; the D call from TCRdb, TRBD1, cannot be confirmed without DNA. CDR1 and CDR2 from the germline V gene are LGHDT and YNNKEL (reference sequence). The CDR3 has 16 amino acids. The CDR3: CASSPTQDRGGEKLFF.

The J gene is TRBJ2-1, the V gene TRBV29-1; TCRdb's D gene call, TRBD1, goes unchecked for lack of DNA. Germline assignment: CDR1 SQVTM and CDR2 ANQGSEA. The CDR3 has 16 amino acids. The CDR3: CSVALHARGANNEQFF.

V usage is TRBV25-1 and J usage is TRBJ2-1; TCRdb indicates TRBD2, and absent DNA this call remains unverified. The CDR3 consists of 14 residues. Germline V gene data show CDR1 as MGHDK and CDR2 as SYGVNS. This chain's CDR3 is CASSLAGGPDEQFF.

The gene calls are TRBV7-3 and TRBJ2-2. Germline CDR1 and CDR2: SGHTA and FQGTGA. This CDR3 region has 16 residues. CDR3 region: CASSLTSLGNTGELFF.

The V call is TRBV28, the J call TRBJ2-1; TCRdb reports TRBD1, a call that lacks DNA to check it against. CDR1 is MDHEN, CDR2 SYDVKM, per germline. The CDR3 covers 16 residues. Here the CDR3 reads CASSLDRDRNYNEQFF.